This T cell receptor (beta chain) was identified during a study of blood T cells in healthy people across ages. Whenever a sample was processed, at least 7 million PBMCs were isolated. Primed by a sample-barcoded 5' primer and a J-beta primer mix, a second PCR proceeded for about 7 to 11 cycles. TCRdb recomputed calls from the 5' RACE reads with MiXCR, one row per CDR3 protein. The repertoire has about a million distinct CDR3 sequences, 48% of them found once; the top ten carry about an eighth. CDR3 length: 15 amino acids. Per the germline V gene, CDR1 is LGHDT and CDR2 is YNNKEL (reference sequence). V lost 0 bases, J lost 9 bases, and 2 bases stayed unmatched.

The chain uses TRBV3-1 and TRBJ2-1, with 13 bases identical to TRBD2. The sequence was collected from a man under 40 in good health. The specimen was blood. CDR3 sequence reads: CASSQDRLAGGEQFF. In DNA form, the CDR3 reads TGTGCCAGCAGCCAAGATCGACTAGCGGGGGGTGAGCAGTTCTTC.